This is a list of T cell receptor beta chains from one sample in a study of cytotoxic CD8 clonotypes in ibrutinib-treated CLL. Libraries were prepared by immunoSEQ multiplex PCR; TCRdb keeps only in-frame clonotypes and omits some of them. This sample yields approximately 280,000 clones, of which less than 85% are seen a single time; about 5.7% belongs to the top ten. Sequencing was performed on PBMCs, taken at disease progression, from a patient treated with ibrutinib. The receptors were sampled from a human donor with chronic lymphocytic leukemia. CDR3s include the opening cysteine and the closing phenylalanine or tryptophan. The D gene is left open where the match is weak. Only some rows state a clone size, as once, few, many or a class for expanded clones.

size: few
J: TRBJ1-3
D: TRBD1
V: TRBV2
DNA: TGTGCCAGCAGATACAGGGGAGTAAACACCATATATTTT
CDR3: CASRYRGVNTIYF

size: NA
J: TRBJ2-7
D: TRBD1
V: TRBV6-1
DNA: TGTGCCAGCCTCCGGGACAGGGGATACGAGCAGTACTTC
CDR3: CASLRDRGYEQYF

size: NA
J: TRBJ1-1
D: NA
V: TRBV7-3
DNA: TGTGCCAGCAGCTTAACCCCCAGTGAGATAACTGAAGCTTTCTTT
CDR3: CASSLTPSEITEAFF

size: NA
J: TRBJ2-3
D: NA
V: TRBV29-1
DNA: TGCAGCGTTGGCCCCAGGGTATTGGATACGCAGTATTTT
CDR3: CSVGPRVLDTQYF

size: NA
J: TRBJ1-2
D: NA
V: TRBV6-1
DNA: TGTGCCAACCGGGTGGCGTGGGGCTACACCTTC
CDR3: CANRVAWGYTF

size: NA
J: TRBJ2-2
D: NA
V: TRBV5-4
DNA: TGTGCCAGCAGCCCCCCCGCACCACGGGGGCCGAACACCGGGGAGCTGTTTTTT
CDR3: CASSPPAPRGPNTGELFF

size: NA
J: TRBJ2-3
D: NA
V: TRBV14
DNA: TGTGCCAGCTCAAAGGTTGACGCAGATACGCAGTATTTT
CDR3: CASSKVDADTQYF

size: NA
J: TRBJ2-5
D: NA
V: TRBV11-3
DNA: TGTGCCAGCCGACGTGCCAGGGCGGAAGAGACCCAGTACTTC
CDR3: CASRRARAEETQYF

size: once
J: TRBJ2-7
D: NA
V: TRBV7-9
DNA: TGTGCCAGCAGCTTCACAATTGGACTGACCTCCTACGAGCAGTACTTC
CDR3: CASSFTIGLTSYEQYF

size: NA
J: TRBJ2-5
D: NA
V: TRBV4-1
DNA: TGCGCCAGCAGCCAAGATTTGAGGCCGGGGACCCAGTACTTC
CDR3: CASSQDLRPGTQYF

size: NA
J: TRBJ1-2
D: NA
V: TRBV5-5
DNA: TGTGCCAGCAGCTTGGGGTACTATGGCTACACCTTC
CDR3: CASSLGYYGYTF

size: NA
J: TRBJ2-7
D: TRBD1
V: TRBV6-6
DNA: TGTGCCAGCAGCCCTACGACCACAGGGGGCTGGTACGAGCAGTACTTC
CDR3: CASSPTTTGGWYEQYF

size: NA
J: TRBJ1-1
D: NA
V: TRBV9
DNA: TGTGCCAGCAGCCGGGTCTCAGAAACTGAAGCTTTCTTT
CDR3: CASSRVSETEAFF

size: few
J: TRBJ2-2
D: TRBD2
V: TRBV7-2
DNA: TGTGCCAGCAGCTTGACTAGCCCTTACACCGGGGAGCTGTTTTTT
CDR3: CASSLTSPYTGELFF

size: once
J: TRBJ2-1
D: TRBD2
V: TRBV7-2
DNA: TGTGCCAGCACCCCAGCGGGAACGAACAATGAGCAGTTCTTC
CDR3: CASTPAGTNNEQFF